This T cell receptor beta chain comes out of a study of blood T cell repertoires in COVID-19. Study context: From the United States, Italy and Spain came samples of acute and convalescent COVID-19. PBMCs, B-cell-depleted T cells, or T cells were the source of the cDNA or gDNA that made up the material.

In the original processing: Reference gene primer amplification in the assay estimated nucleated cell counts. The assay was immunoSEQ multiplex PCR, and TCRdb's table has in-frame clones only and misses some. The V and J calls and clone size were taken over from that table, and D and trimming were inferred from the DNA. The sample has roughly 280,000 clones; around nine tenths are singletons. With 7 bases removed from V and 0 bases from J, the gap between germline ends came to 10 bases. The CDR3 runs to 14 residues. Germline V CDR1 and CDR2: MNHEY, SVGAGI. The sample comprised peripheral blood. This chain joins TRBV6-5 and TRBJ1-3; no clear D gene. This clonotype was sampled from a man aged 35 to 55 with active or convalescent COVID-19. DNA of the CDR3: TGTGCCAGCAACCCGGGTCTCTCTGGAAACACCATATATTTT. Its translation is CASNPGLSGNTIYF.